The 22 T cell receptor beta chains below all came from one sample that was sequenced in a study of shared clonotypes between healthy human individuals. Sequenced by immunoSEQ multiplex PCR; TCRdb stores in-frame clones only, minus some. Counted here are around 1.5 million clones, approximately 98% occurring once; the ten biggest clones make up roughly 0.45%. Input material: naive CD4+ T cells sorted from blood. The subset is: CD45RA+ positively selected. These TCRs come from a man aged 25 to 40 in good health.

The chain carries TRBV12-2 and TRBJ2-1. TRBV12-2 is termed a pseudogene. The CDR3 is 10 amino acids. This CDR3 reads CAQPGDEQFF. CDR3 nucleotides: TGTGCGCAACCTGGGGATGAGCAGTTCTTC.

V gene TRBV5-1 combines with J gene TRBJ2-7; no reliable D call. There are 17 residues in the CDR3. V was shortened by 0 bases and J by 1 base, with 17 bases between the two germline ends. Germline values: CDR1 SGHRS, CDR2 YFSETQ. The CDR3 loop reads CASSLEVVLLRSYEQYF. The CDR3 nucleotides are TGCGCCAGCAGCTTGGAAGTAGTATTACTCCGTTCCTACGAGCAGTACTTC.

The chain carries TRBV7-3 and TRBJ2-7; no firm D call. Germline V gene data show CDR1 as SGHTA and CDR2 as FQGTGA. V lost 7 bases, J lost 0 bases, and 4 bases lay in between. The CDR3 is 11 amino acids. The CDR3 reads CASTSSYEQYF. The CDR3 bases are TGTGCCAGCACGAGCTCCTACGAGCAGTACTTC.

The V call is TRBV28, the J call TRBJ2-5; D uncertain. V lost 2 bases to trimming and J lost 10 bases, with 11 bases between them. CDR1 and CDR2 (germline): MDHEN, SYDVKM. The CDR3 has 12 amino acids. CDR3 coding DNA: TGTGCCAGCAGTTTACCTCAGCGAGACCAGTACTTC. Protein: CASSLPQRDQYF.

This clone has a single count. The chain employs TRBV18 and TRBJ2-5; 7 positions match TRBD2. V was pared by 3 bases and J by 1 base, with 2 bases of the junction left unmatched. Germline assignment: CDR1 KGHSH and CDR2 LQKENI. The CDR3 loop spans 14 amino acids. CDR3 in DNA: TGTGCCAGCTCACCTGCTAGCGGCCAAGAGACCCAGTACTTC. Its protein is CASSPASGQETQYF.

The chain joins TRBV7-2 to TRBJ2-1; TRBD2 matches 9 bases. There are 16 residues in the CDR3. Germline assignment: CDR1 SGHTA and CDR2 FQGNSA. Germline trimming cut 1 base from V and 4 bases from J; bases unmatched to any gene: 5. The CDR3 loop reads CASSLDPSGAYNEQFF. The DNA of the CDR3 is TGTGCCAGCAGCTTAGATCCTAGCGGGGCATACAATGAGCAGTTCTTC. Full variable domain (rest looked up from reference TRBV7-2 and TRBJ2-1): GAGVSQSPSNKVTEKGKDVELRCDPISGHTALYWYRQSLGQGLEFLIYFQGNSAPDKSGLPSDRFSAERTGGSVSTLTIQRTQQEDSAVYLCASSLDPSGAYNEQFFGPGTRLTVL.

The V call is TRBV28, the J call TRBJ2-7, with 7 nucleotides matching TRBD1. CDR1 MDHEN and CDR2 SYDVKM come from the germline V gene. The CDR3 has 12 residues. V shed 4 bases, J shed 4 bases, and the junction held 1 base outside the gene matches. The DNA for the CDR3 is TGTGCCAGCAGTTCCAGGGGGTACGAGCAGTACTTC. Translating it yields CASSSRGYEQYF.

The CDR3 region is CASSFGGTSYEQYF. In nucleotides, the CDR3 is TGCGCCAGCAGCTTTGGCGGGACATCCTACGAGCAGTACTTC. The chain has TRBV5-1 and TRBJ2-7, with D perhaps TRBD1 or TRBD2 (6 bases each). CDR1 and CDR2 from the germline V gene are SGHRS and YFSETQ. The CDR3 loop spans 14 amino acids. Trimming removed 2 bases from V and 1 base from J, with 10 bases in between.

This chain joins TRBV7-2 and TRBJ2-2; 8 positions agree with TRBD1. CDR1 and CDR2 (germline): SGHTA, FQGNSA. With 6 bases clipped from V and 5 bases from J, the junction kept 8 bases outside the gene matches. The CDR3 has 15 amino acids. The CDR3 coding sequence is TGTGCCAGCAGGCTGGGCAGGGGGCCGACCGGGGAGCTGTTTTTT. It is translated as CASRLGRGPTGELFF.

V gene TRBV11-2 combines with J gene TRBJ2-7, with 11 bases aligning to TRBD2. V was pared by 4 bases and J by 0 bases, with 14 bases of the junction left unmatched. Germline V lookup: CDR1 SGHAT, CDR2 FQNNGV. This CDR3 has 19 residues. CDR3 coding DNA: TGTGCCAGCAGCTCGATACGGACTAGCGGGTCTCTTTACTCCTACGAGCAGTACTTC. It is translated as CASSSIRTSGSLYSYEQYF.

Turning to this clone: The sample carries other DNA sequences with the same CDR3. The chain recombines TRBV7-9 with TRBJ2-3; D is ambiguous. Germline values: CDR1 SEHNR, CDR2 FQNEAQ (reference sequence). The CDR3 spans 14 residues. V shed 1 base and J shed 3 bases, with 8 bases lying between them. CDR3 protein: CASSLGVGTDTQYF. The DNA for the CDR3 is TGTGCCAGCAGCTTAGGTGTGGGAACAGATACGCAGTATTTT.

As DNA, the CDR3 is TGTGCCAGCAGTACCAAATTATACAATGAGCAGTTCTTC. This sequence encodes CASSTKLYNEQFF. The rearrangement links TRBV25-1 to TRBJ2-1; D call uncertain. V shed 5 bases and J shed 4 bases, with 9 bases lying between them. The CDR3 is made up of 13 amino acids. Germline V gene lookup returns CDR1 MGHDK and CDR2 SYGVNS. Variable domain in full (rest from reference TRBV25-1 and TRBJ2-1): EADIYQTPRYLVIGTGKKITLECSQTMGHDKMYWYQQDPGMELHLIHYSYGVNSTEKGDLSSESTVSRIRTEHFPLTLESARPSHTSQYLCASSTKLYNEQFFGPGTRLTVL.

The chain links TRBV7-9 to TRBJ2-7, with 11 bases aligning to TRBD1. Germline V gives CDR1 SEHNR, CDR2 FQNEAQ (reference sequence). V was pared by 5 bases and J by 1 base, with 4 bases of the junction left unmatched. The CDR3 runs 15 residues. DNA of the CDR3: TGTGCCAGCAGCCGGACAGGGGGCGCTTCCTACGAGCAGTACTTC. It specifies CASSRTGGASYEQYF.

The chain joins TRBV11-2 to TRBJ2-1; D might be TRBD2 (6 bases). Germline V gene lookup returns CDR1 SGHAT and CDR2 FQNNGV. This CDR3 spans 15 amino acids. V was pared by 0 bases and J by 7 bases, with 13 bases between. CDR3 residues: CASSLDLAGGNEQFF. Here the CDR3 DNA reads TGTGCCAGCAGCTTAGATCTTGCTGGGGGGAATGAGCAGTTCTTC.

The table lists this clone with a few counts. The same CDR3 can be traced to other DNA sequences in this sample. In DNA, the CDR3 is TGCGCCAGCAGCCGCTCCTACGAGCAGTACTTC. Its protein is CASSRSYEQYF. The chain joins TRBV5-1 to TRBJ2-7; D not certain. Germline lookup yields CDR1 SGHRS and CDR2 YFSETQ. The CDR3 consists of 11 residues. The V and J ends lost 4 bases and 0 bases respectively, with 2 bases between them.

The chain links TRBV10-1 to TRBJ2-7; 9 bases match TRBD1. Germline V gives CDR1 WNHNN, CDR2 SYGVQD (reference sequence). Trimming removed 5 bases from V and 4 bases from J; junction bases left unmatched: 9. The CDR3 runs to 15 residues. This chain's CDR3 is CASSPTDRGQYEQYF. The CDR3 nucleotides read TGCGCCAGCAGTCCAACGGACAGGGGTCAATACGAGCAGTACTTC.

This sequence joins TRBV5-1 and TRBJ2-1, with TRBD1 matching 7 bases. The CDR3 spans 16 residues. Trimming cost V 0 bases and J 2 bases; bases outside gene matches: 5. Germline lookup yields CDR1 SGHRS and CDR2 YFSETQ. The CDR3 coding sequence is TGCGCCAGCAGCTTGGCCGAGGGGGCCGCCTACAATGAGCAGTTCTTC. Translated, it gives CASSLAEGAAYNEQFF.

V usage is TRBV10-3 and J usage is TRBJ2-5; D is perhaps TRBD2 (5 bases). The CDR3 consists of 13 residues. Trimming shortened V by 10 bases and J by 5 bases, and 17 bases separated the two germline ends. Germline values: CDR1 ENHRY, CDR2 SYGVKD. The CDR3 protein is CATKPDSLETQYF. The CDR3, as DNA: TGTGCCACCAAACCGGACTCCCTCGAGACCCAGTACTTC.

The rearrangement links TRBV5-1 to TRBJ2-7; 8 nucleotides match TRBD1. CDR3 length equals 14 residues. The trim removed 3 bases at V and 2 bases at J, leaving 4 bases unmatched. Germline-derived CDR1 and CDR2 are SGHRS and YFSETQ. The DNA for the CDR3 is TGCGCCAGCAGCTGGGACAGGCCTCCCTACGAGCAGTACTTC. Protein product: CASSWDRPPYEQYF.

The rearrangement links TRBV9 to TRBJ2-5; D is ambiguous. CDR1 and CDR2 from the germline V gene are SGDLS and YYNGEE. The CDR3 length is 13 residues. V lost 0 bases and J lost 4, with 7 bases in between. This chain's CDR3 is CASSVDHIETQYF. The CDR3 nucleotides are TGTGCCAGCAGCGTAGATCACATAGAGACCCAGTACTTC. Full variable domain (remainder filled in from reference TRBV9 and TRBJ2-5): DSGVTQTPKHLITATGQRVTLRCSPRSGDLSVYWYQQSLDQGLQFLIQYYNGEERAKGNILERFSAQQFPDLHSELNLSSLELGDSALYFCASSVDHIETQYFGPGTRLLVL.

J is TRBJ1-2 and V is TRBV4-2; 7 nucleotides agree with TRBD1. V was clipped by 3 bases and J by 1 base; unmatched bases: 5. The CDR3 consists of 15 residues. Germline CDR1 and CDR2: LGHNA and YNFKEQ. Here the CDR3 DNA reads TGTGCCAGCAGCCACTCCGGGACAGTTAACTATGGCTACACCTTC. Translation gives CASSHSGTVNYGYTF.

This chain links TRBV11-2 with TRBJ2-7, with 13 bases aligning to TRBD2. CDR1 is SGHAT, CDR2 FQNNGV, per germline. V was clipped by 6 bases and J by 9 bases; unmatched bases: 8. The CDR3 totals 14 residues. CDR3 nucleotide sequence: TGTGCCAGCAGTCTCCAACTAGCGGGAGGGTGGCAGTACTTC. Its translation: CASSLQLAGGWQYF.